These 3 T cell receptor beta chains were sequenced from one sample in a study of blood T cell repertoires in COVID-19. Using immunoSEQ multiplex PCR, the repertoire was profiled, and TCRdb retains in-frame clones only, with some absent. Altogether roughly 230,000 clones are present, 80% to 90% being singletons, with the ten largest covering 4% to 5%. The sequencing input was peripheral blood. These TCRs come from a woman aged 40 to 50 who had recovered from COVID-19.

J is TRBJ2-2 and V is TRBV7-2, with D tentatively TRBD2 (5 bases). Per germline, CDR1 SGHTA and CDR2 FQGNSA. The CDR3 loop spans 16 amino acids. V was clipped by 6 bases and J by 4 bases, with 18 bases between them. The CDR3 nucleotides read TGTGCCAGCAGTCCATCCATGAGGGTTATCACCGGGGAGCTGTTTTTT. Translating gives CASSPSMRVITGELFF.

The chain employs TRBV5-1 and TRBJ2-7; D perhaps matches TRBD2 (7 bases). This CDR3 has 18 residues. Trimming removed 0 bases from V and 2 bases from J, with 21 bases in between. Germline CDR1 reads SGHRS; CDR2 reads YFSETQ. The CDR3 nucleotides are TGCGCCAGCAGCTTGGCCCTGGGGGGGGGCCGAACCCCCTACGAGCAGTACTTC. Protein sequence: CASSLALGGGRTPYEQYF.

The V and J genes are TRBV5-4 and TRBJ1-1; D may be TRBD1 (6 bases). The germline CDR1 and CDR2 sequences are SGHNT and YYREEE (reference sequence). Trimming left V 4 bases short and J 8 bases short, with 18 bases between. The CDR3 runs to 14 residues. The CDR3 protein is CASSRDNGELEAFF. CDR3 bases: TGTGCCAGCAGCCGGGACAACGGCGAATTGGAAGCTTTCTTT.